This TCR beta chain was sequenced for a study of blood T cell repertoires in COVID-19. Study details: The United States, Italy and Spain provided the acute and convalescent COVID-19 samples. Sources were T cells, B-cell-depleted T cells, or PBMCs; the material itself was cDNA or gDNA.

The CDR3 totals 15 residues. The germline CDR1 and CDR2 sequences are LNHDA and SQIVND (reference sequence). The V gene lost 2 bases and the J gene lost 5 bases, with 12 bases spanning the gap. In the study's own analysis: Counts of nucleated cells, estimated from reference gene primer amplification, were obtained. Sequencing used immunoSEQ multiplex PCR; TCRdb keeps in-frame clones, though not all of them. That table furnishes V, J and clone size, whereas the DNA furnished D and trimming. The sample consists of approximately 350,000 clones, roughly 90% of them appearing once. The TCR comes from a man aged 35-49 years with acute or convalescent COVID-19. The chain links TRBV19 to TRBJ2-2; possible D gene TRBD2, 5 bases. The sample was peripheral blood. This CDR3 reads CASSIRGVGTGELFF. CDR3 coding DNA: TGTGCCAGTAGTATACGGGGAGTAGGTACCGGGGAGCTGTTTTTT.